These 23 T cell receptor beta chains were sequenced from one sample in a study of cytomegalovirus exposure and HLA in healthy donors. The PCR was carried out with 60 Vbeta primers and 13 Jbeta primers. Data came from immunoSEQ multiplex PCR; TCRdb stores just in-frame clones and leaves some out. Here the sample spans about 300,000 clones, roughly 89% being singletons. Sequenced: PBMCs. The receptors shown here come from a man aged 35-49 years in good health and CMV-seropositive.

The chain carries TRBV28 and TRBJ2-7; 10 nucleotides agree with TRBD2. V lost 5 bases, J lost 4 bases, and 5 bases stayed unmatched. The CDR3 has 14 residues. Germline-derived CDR1 and CDR2 are MDHEN and SYDVKM. In DNA, the CDR3 is TGTGCCAGCAGTCCGGGACTAGCGCGATACGAGCAGTACTTC. Its translation: CASSPGLARYEQYF.

J is TRBJ2-1 and V is TRBV5-5; D perhaps matches TRBD2 (5 bases). From germline, CDR1 is SGHKS and CDR2 YYEKEE (reference sequence). The V and J ends lost 4 bases and 9 bases respectively, with 17 bases between them. The CDR3 spans 14 residues. The CDR3 protein is CASSPRAAGGEQFF. CDR3 nucleotides: TGTGCCAGCAGCCCCCGGGCGGCGGGCGGTGAGCAGTTCTTC.

The rearrangement links TRBV6-5 to TRBJ2-7, with TRBD1 identical over 8 bases. The CDR3 loop spans 15 amino acids. The trim removed 6 bases at V and 0 bases at J, leaving 7 bases unmatched. Germline CDR1 MNHEY, CDR2 SVGAGI. Written as DNA, the CDR3 is TGTGCCAGCAGCGACGGACAGGGTATCTCCTACGAGCAGTACTTC. Amino acid sequence: CASSDGQGISYEQYF.

The V and J genes are TRBV2 and TRBJ1-5; the D gene is possibly TRBD1 (5 bases). CDR3 length: 16 residues. V was trimmed by 6 bases and J by 2 bases, leaving 17 bases between them. CDR1 and CDR2 from the germline V gene are SNHLY and FYNNEI. As DNA, the CDR3 is TGTGCCAGCAGCGAGGGTTGGGGGGGTGGCAATCAGCCCCAGCATTTT. It codes for CASSEGWGGGNQPQHF.

As DNA, the CDR3 is TGTGCCAGCAGTTTTAGGGACAACTACAATGAGCAGTTCTTC. This codes for CASSFRDNYNEQFF. The chain joins TRBV28 to TRBJ2-1; a possible D gene is TRBD1 (6 bases). The CDR3 loop spans 14 amino acids. The germline gives CDR1 MDHEN, CDR2 SYDVKM. Trimming removed 3 bases at V and 3 bases at J, with 9 bases between. The full variable domain, rest sourced from reference TRBV28 and TRBJ2-1, is DVKVTQSSRYLVKRTGEKVFLECVQDMDHENMFWYRQDPGLGLRLIYFSYDVKMKEKGDIPEGYSVSREKKERFSLILESASTNQTSMYLCASSFRDNYNEQFFGPGTRLTVL.

The rearrangement uses TRBV9 and TRBJ2-2, with TRBD2 identical over 8 bases. Trimming took 3 bases from V and 6 from J; bases not matched to a gene: 7. Germline V gene data show CDR1 as SGDLS and CDR2 as YYNGEE. The CDR3 runs to 15 residues. In nucleotides, the CDR3 is TGTGCCAGCAGCGCAGCGGGAGAGGGTTCCGGGGAGCTGTTTTTT. It encodes CASSAAGEGSGELFF.

In its sample, this clone was seen a few times. The chain joins TRBV28 to TRBJ2-7; TRBD1 matches at 7 bases. The CDR3 sequence is 14 residues long. With 5 bases clipped from V and 6 bases from J, the junction kept 10 bases outside the gene matches. Looked up from germline, CDR1 is MDHEN and CDR2 is SYDVKM. CDR3 nucleotides: TGTGCCAGCAGTAGACGAGACAGGGCTCGCGAGCAGTACTTC. Its protein is CASSRRDRAREQYF.

The rearrangement joins TRBV5-4 to TRBJ2-7; TRBD1 aligns across 7 bases. V shed 4 bases and J 3 bases; nucleotides not matched to a gene: 4. The CDR3 is 13 amino acids. Germline V CDR1 and CDR2: SGHNT, YYREEE (reference sequence). This CDR3 reads CASSRDRLYEQYF. CDR3 in DNA: TGTGCCAGCAGCCGGGACAGACTCTACGAGCAGTACTTC.

Points on this clone: Mismatch with germline at one junction end may stem from a read error. This rearrangement joins TRBV7-7 to TRBJ2-5; 10 nucleotides line up with TRBD1. Judging by the DNA end, TRBJ2-7 fits better; the J call may be wrong. Germline CDR1 SSHAT, CDR2 FNYEAQ (reference sequence). CDR3 length: 15 amino acids. The CDR3 reads CASSLGQGTSYEQYF. The CDR3 bases are TGTGCTAGCAGCTTGGGACAGGGGACCTCCTACGAGCAGTACTTC.

The chain combines TRBV9 with TRBJ2-2; D gene uncertain. The germline V and J ends were trimmed by 4 bases and 3 bases, with 7 bases remaining between them. CDR3 length: 13 residues. Per the germline V gene, CDR1 is SGDLS and CDR2 is YYNGEE. CDR3 region: CASSPFDTGELFF. The DNA of the CDR3 is TGTGCCAGCAGCCCTTTCGACACCGGGGAGCTGTTTTTT.

V gene TRBV27 combines with J gene TRBJ2-7, with D tentatively TRBD2 (6 bases). The V gene lost 0 bases and the J gene lost 2 bases, with 14 bases spanning the gap. Looked up from germline, CDR1 is MNHEY and CDR2 is SMNVEV (reference sequence). The CDR3 sequence is 16 residues long. The CDR3, as DNA: TGTGCCAGCAGTTTATCAAGGCGGGACGCAACCTACGAGCAGTACTTC. It translates to CASSLSRRDATYEQYF.

In this sample, this clone turned up a few times. The V gene is TRBV2, the J gene TRBJ2-7; no definite D call. The CDR3 is 13 amino acids. V was trimmed by 2 bases and J by 6 bases, leaving 11 bases between them. The germline V gene encodes CDR1 SNHLY and CDR2 FYNNEI. Here the CDR3 DNA reads TGTGCCAGCAGTGAAAACCCCCTACGCGAGCAGTACTTC. This codes for CASSENPLREQYF. The whole variable domain, remainder taken from reference TRBV2 and TRBJ2-7, is EPEVTQTPSHQVTQMGQEVILRCVPISNHLYFYWYRQILGQKVEFLVSFYNNEISEKSEIFDDQFSVERPDGSNFTLKIRSTKLEDSAMYFCASSENPLREQYFGPGTRLTVT.

The DNA of the CDR3 is TGTGCCAGCAGCTTGGGGTCCGCAGGGCCGAACACTGAAGCTTTCTTT. It encodes CASSLGSAGPNTEAFF. The V gene is TRBV7-2, the J gene TRBJ1-1; maybe TRBD1 (5 bases). The CDR3 totals 16 residues. Germline loops: CDR1 SGHTA, CDR2 FQGNSA. The V end lost 3 bases, the J end lost 1 base, and 15 bases lay between the germline ends.

The J gene is TRBJ2-7, the V gene TRBV18; the match to TRBD1 covers 10 bases. The J segment lost 1 base and the V segment lost 4 bases, leaving 4 bases of the junction unmatched. The CDR3 covers 15 residues. Germline V gene lookup returns CDR1 KGHSH and CDR2 LQKENI. Here the CDR3 DNA reads TGTGCCAGCTCACTGGGACAGGGGATTTCCTACGAGCAGTACTTC. It is translated as CASSLGQGISYEQYF.

V usage is TRBV5-1 and J usage is TRBJ2-7, with D uncertain. The ends were cut back, 3 bases at V and 0 bases at J, with 13 bases in the middle. CDR1 and CDR2 (germline): SGHRS, YFSETQ. The CDR3 has 15 residues. CDR3 amino acids: CASSSETSSSYEQYF. The CDR3 DNA is TGCGCCAGCAGCTCCGAAACCTCGAGCTCCTACGAGCAGTACTTC.

The rearrangement joins TRBV27 to TRBJ2-7; 10 bases map to TRBD2. V lost 5 bases and J lost 4; bases outside the gene matches: 11. Germline-derived CDR1 and CDR2 are MNHEY and SMNVEV (reference sequence). There are 16 residues in the CDR3. CDR3 nucleotide sequence: TGTGCCAGCAGTCCCCGGCTAGCGGGAGTGATGTACGAGCAGTACTTC. Encoded protein: CASSPRLAGVMYEQYF.

The chain joins TRBV28 to TRBJ1-4, with TRBD1 matching over 8 bases. The germline V gene has CDR1 MDHEN and CDR2 SYDVKM. The V gene end was trimmed by 6 bases and the J gene end by 8 bases; junction bases not matched to a gene: 17. The CDR3 is 17 amino acids. The CDR3 here is CASSLLTQGALEEKLFF. The DNA for the CDR3 is TGTGCCAGCAGCCTCCTAACCCAGGGGGCTCTCGAGGAAAAACTGTTTTTT.

This rearrangement joins TRBV28 to TRBJ2-7, with D perhaps matching TRBD1 (6 bases). The CDR3 runs 13 residues. Looked up from germline, CDR1 is MDHEN and CDR2 is SYDVKM. Trimming took 6 bases from V and 2 from J, leaving 11 bases between them. CDR3 DNA sequence: TGTGCCAGCAGAGGGGGATCGGCCTACGAGCAGTACTTC. This codes for CASRGGSAYEQYF.

The chain is built from TRBV7-2 and TRBJ1-2; no reliable D call. V was pared by 0 bases and J by 4 bases, with 6 bases between. CDR3 length: 13 amino acids. Germline assignment: CDR1 SGHTA and CDR2 FQGNSA. The CDR3 nucleotides read TGTGCCAGCAGCTTAGCAGCATCCTATGGCTACACCTTC. This encodes CASSLAASYGYTF.

CDR3 DNA: TGTGCCAGCAGTTTTGGCGGATTCTCCTACAATGAGCAGTTCTTC. Translation: CASSFGGFSYNEQFF. The chain joins TRBV27 to TRBJ2-1, with D unclear. Germline V gene lookup returns CDR1 MNHEY and CDR2 SMNVEV (reference sequence). The CDR3 is 15 amino acids. V was cut by 3 bases and J by 0 bases, with 9 bases left in between.

V and J are TRBV19 and TRBJ1-5; D unclear. Germline V lookup: CDR1 LNHDA, CDR2 SQIVND (reference sequence). Trimming took 2 bases from V and 0 from J, leaving 14 bases between them. The CDR3 spans 17 residues. The CDR3: CASSISGGRHSNQPQHF. In DNA, the CDR3 is TGTGCCAGTAGTATAAGCGGAGGTCGCCATAGCAATCAGCCCCAGCATTTT.

This clone appeared a few times. J is TRBJ2-5 and V is TRBV13; 8 nucleotides match TRBD1. V shed 5 bases, J shed 5 bases, and the junction held 10 bases outside the gene matches. This CDR3 has 15 residues. The germline V gene has CDR1 PRHDT and CDR2 FYEKMQ (reference sequence). CDR3 protein: CASSQAQGAEETQYF. CDR3 bases: TGTGCCAGCAGCCAAGCTCAGGGGGCGGAGGAGACCCAGTACTTC.

Details on this clone: One junction end does not reproduce the germline sequence, and a read error may be involved. This sequence joins TRBV2 and TRBJ1-2; no firm D call. The CDR3 has 12 residues. Germline V gene lookup returns CDR1 SNHLY and CDR2 FYNNEI. Written as DNA, the CDR3 is TGTGCCAGCAGCGAAGGCGGGCTTGGCTACACCTTC. It yields the protein CASSEGGLGYTF.